This is a list of T cell receptor beta chains from one sample in a study of OX40 agonist ivuxolimab in advanced cancers. Here immunoSEQ multiplex PCR was the method, and the copy in TCRdb shows in-frame clones only, minus some. The data show over 70,000 clones, around 88% seen once. Sequenced material: CD4+ or CD8+ T cells sorted from blood, taken in a trial of the OX40 agonist ivuxolimab. These receptors came from an adult with an advanced solid tumor such as melanoma, head and neck, liver or kidney cancer. The CDR3 runs from the conserved cysteine through the conserved F or W. D genes are given only for firm matches. Clone size appears in some rows only: once, few, many, or a class for an expanded clone.

d_call clone_size j_call v_call cdr3_nt cdr3_aa
TRBD1 NA TRBJ2-7 TRBV7-9 TGTGCCAGCAGCTTGCCAGGGGGATACGAGCAGTACTTC CASSLPGGYEQYF
TRBD1 NA TRBJ2-2 TRBV6-5 TGTGCCAGCAGTCAAAAAACAGGGGGTCCCGGGGAGCTGTTTTTT CASSQKTGGPGELFF
NA NA TRBJ1-1 TRBV4-3 TGCGCCAGCAGCCACCCGGTCATGAACACTGAAGCTTTCTTT CASSHPVMNTEAFF
TRBD2 NA TRBJ2-1 TRBV6-5 TGTGCCAGCAGTCAAGGGCTAGCGGGACGTGAGCAGTTCTTC CASSQGLAGREQFF
NA once TRBJ2-1 TRBV23-1 TGCGCCAGCAATCTATATGGACGGGGAAGCTCCTACAATGAGCAGTTCTTC CASNLYGRGSSYNEQFF
NA NA TRBJ2-2 TRBV19 TGTGCCAGTAGTATTATCGGACAGACCACCGGGGAGCTGTTTTTT CASSIIGQTTGELFF
TRBD1 few TRBJ1-4 TRBV6-4 TGTGCCAGCGAGGGACAGGGTCACGAAAAACTGTTTTTT CASEGQGHEKLFF
NA few TRBJ2-1 TRBV14 TGTGCCAGCAGCCTACAGGGTTTAAGTGAGCAGTTCTTC CASSLQGLSEQFF
NA NA TRBJ2-3 TRBV5-1 TGCGCCAGCTCGAGGGGGGACACCTTCACAGATACGCAGTATTTT CASSRGDTFTDTQYF
NA NA TRBJ2-7 TRBV2 TGTGCCACCTACAGCGAGAGGAACGAGCAGTACTTC CATYSERNEQYF
TRBD2 NA TRBJ2-1 TRBV6-1 TGTGCCAGCATTGGGCGGGGGGGCCGGTTTAATGAGCAGTTCTTC CASIGRGGRFNEQFF
NA NA TRBJ2-1 TRBV7-9 TGTGCCAGCAGCTCGGTCAGGCACCTCCAGTTCTTC CASSSVRHLQFF
NA NA TRBJ1-1 TRBV15 TGTGCCACCAGCCCCTGGAGGGAAACGAGTGAAGCTTTCTTT CATSPWRETSEAFF
NA NA TRBJ2-1 TRBV29-1 TGCAGCGTTGAAATACAGAACAATGAGCAGTTCTTC CSVEIQNNEQFF
NA few TRBJ2-3 TRBV5-1 TGCGCCAGCAGCCTAACCTCGGATACGCAGTATTTT CASSLTSDTQYF
NA NA TRBJ1-1 TRBV6-5 TGTGCCAGCAGGCCGGCAGGGAGCACTGAAGCTTTCTTT CASRPAGSTEAFF
NA NA TRBJ1-2 TRBV30 TGTGCCTGGAGTGTAGCGTCCCTTCGGGGCTACACCTTC CAWSVASLRGYTF
NA few TRBJ1-2 TRBV7-2 TGTGCCAGCAGGGGACTTTCGGCAGGGGATGGCTACACCTTC CASRGLSAGDGYTF
NA NA TRBJ2-3 TRBV30 TGTGCCTGGAGTAGGGGGGTATGGGATACGCAGTATTTT CAWSRGVWDTQYF
NA NA TRBJ2-7 TRBV4-3 TGCGCCAGCAGCCAAGAGCCTTTTGGCACCTACGAGCAGTACTTC CASSQEPFGTYEQYF
NA NA TRBJ1-5 TRBV21-1 TGTGCCAGCAGACTCATAAGGCCCCAGCATTTT CASRLIRPQHF
TRBD2 once TRBJ2-1 TRBV6-5 TGTGCCAGCAGTTACGGCCTAGCGGGAGGAAATGAGCAGTTCTTC CASSYGLAGGNEQFF
NA NA TRBJ1-1 TRBV29-1 TGCAGCGTTATCATGTGGGCGAACACTGAAGCTTTCTTT CSVIMWANTEAFF
NA NA TRBJ2-2 TRBV14 TGTGCCAGCAGCTACCGGGGGGACAGATGGGGCACCGGGGAGCTGTTTTTT CASSYRGDRWGTGELFF
NA NA TRBJ1-2 TRBV20-1 TGCAGTGCCAGAGCTAACTATGGCTACACCTTC CSARANYGYTF
NA NA TRBJ2-3 TRBV6-1 TGTGCCAGCAGTGAGCAGGTCGGGGGTTTGGATACGCAGTATTTT CASSEQVGGLDTQYF
NA NA TRBJ2-1 TRBV7-3 TGTGCCAGCAGCTTAACGGAAGCGGCGGAGCAGTTCTTC CASSLTEAAEQFF
NA NA TRBJ2-1 TRBV7-2 TGTGCCAGCTCCTACGGGGAGCAGTTCTTC CASSYGEQFF
NA NA TRBJ2-1 TRBV29-1 TGCAGCGCCCCCTTGAGGACGTTCAATGAGCAGTTCTTC CSAPLRTFNEQFF
NA NA TRBJ1-5 TRBV19 TGTGCCAGTGACGTCTGGGGTCAGCCCCAGCATTTT CASDVWGQPQHF
TRBD2 NA TRBJ2-5 TRBV7-3 TGTGCCAGCAGCTCCTTGGGACTAGCGGGGGGCAAAGAGACCCAGTACTTC CASSSLGLAGGKETQYF